This section outlines one TCR beta chain sequence together with its context. Its antigen remains unidentified. Every sample yielded at least 6.5 million isolated PBMCs. Germline values: CDR1 SGDLS, CDR2 YYNGEE. V shed 4 bases and J 8 bases; nucleotides not matched to a gene: 8. This CDR3 is 14 amino acids long. Sample-barcoded 5' priming and a J-beta primer mix drove a second PCR of roughly 6 to 12 cycles. TCRdb used MiXCR to reprocess the 5' RACE reads, holding one entry per CDR3 protein. The sample includes 800,000 or so distinct CDR3 sequences, more than 20% seen only once; the top ten take roughly 3.5%. The source of the sample is a study of blood T cells in healthy people across ages. Overall study findings and caveats: Measured against age, TCR beta diversity per million T cells decreased in a roughly linear manner.

The same specimen was also included in a second study, on T cells of mothers and their children. This second study notes: In this cohort, donors were a few healthy Caucasian mothers plus their six children.

This receptor was obtained from a boy younger than 18 in good health. Sequenced sample: blood. The chain combines TRBV9 with TRBJ1-2, with TRBD1 matching over 10 bases. CDR3 protein: CASSPVTGGDGYTF. CDR3 nucleotide sequence: TGTGCCAGCAGCCCTGTGACAGGGGGCGACGGCTACACCTTC.